The 15 T cell receptor beta chains presented below share a single source sample, sequenced in a study of blood T cell repertoires in COVID-19. TCRdb's copy holds only in-frame clones and misses some; the assay was immunoSEQ multiplex PCR. The sample lists just under 100,000 clones; 86% were seen once. Sample: peripheral blood. The receptors here all came from a woman in her sixties or seventies in a cohort sampled during active or convalescent COVID-19.

The chain employs TRBV11-3 and TRBJ1-1; D remains ambiguous. V dropped 0 bases and J dropped 1 base, with 6 bases sitting between them. This CDR3 region has 14 residues. Germline lookup yields CDR1 SGHNT and CDR2 YENEEA. The CDR3 loop is CASSLDQKNTEAFF. DNA of the CDR3: TGTGCCAGCAGCTTAGATCAGAAGAACACTGAAGCTTTCTTT.

V gene TRBV6-6 combines with J gene TRBJ1-1, with a possible D match to TRBD1 (5 bases). Germline V gene data show CDR1 as MNHNY and CDR2 as SVGAGI (reference sequence). CDR3 length: 15 amino acids. V was cut by 6 bases and J by 1 base, with 15 bases left in between. CDR3 sequence reads: CASRGRGVSNTEAFF. The CDR3 DNA is TGTGCCAGCAGGGGGAGGGGCGTATCGAACACTGAAGCTTTCTTT.

This clone was recorded a few times. The chain recombines TRBV21-1 with TRBJ2-2; no DNA check was done on the table's D call, TRBD1. TRBV21-1 is designated a pseudogene. There are 13 residues in the CDR3. The chain's CDR3 is CASSPQGDRELFF. In DNA form, the CDR3 reads TGTGCCAGCAGTCCTCAGGGCGACAGGGAGCTGTTTTTT.

This chain joins TRBV9 and TRBJ2-5; D is ambiguous. Trimming removed 4 bases from V and 2 bases from J, with 12 bases in between. Germline V gene lookup returns CDR1 SGDLS and CDR2 YYNGEE. This CDR3 region has 14 residues. CDR3 in amino acids: CASSPRPGQETQYF. The DNA for the CDR3 is TGTGCCAGCAGCCCCCGTCCGGGTCAAGAGACCCAGTACTTC.

V and J are TRBV18 and TRBJ1-1; the match to TRBD1 covers 7 bases. Germline V lookup: CDR1 KGHSH, CDR2 LQKENI. J gave up 2 bases and V 8 bases, and 5 bases lay outside the gene matches. This CDR3 is built from 13 residues. The CDR3 DNA sequence: TGTGCCAGCCATGACAGGGTTAACACTGAAGCTTTCTTT. Encoded protein: CASHDRVNTEAFF.

In this sample, this clone turned up once. The V and J genes are TRBV4-2 and TRBJ2-7; TRBD2 matches 13 bases. The CDR3 consists of 18 residues. V gave up 3 bases and J gave up 2 bases; unmatched junction bases: 10. CDR1 LGHNA and CDR2 YNFKEQ come from the germline V gene. The CDR3 DNA sequence: TGTGCCAGCAGCCATACAACGGCGACTAGCGGGGGGCCCTACGAGCAGTACTTC. Encoded protein: CASSHTTATSGGPYEQYF.

The rearrangement joins TRBV3-1 (or the pseudogene TRBV3-2) to TRBJ1-4; 8 bases fit TRBD1. CDR1 is LGHDT and CDR2 is YNNKEL in the germline V gene (reference sequence). With 4 bases clipped from V and 4 bases from J, the junction kept 2 bases outside the gene matches. The CDR3 extends over 14 amino acids. CDR3 residues: CASSPGQVNEKLFF. In DNA form, the CDR3 reads TGTGCCAGCAGCCCGGGACAGGTTAATGAAAAACTGTTTTTT.

This sequence joins TRBV7-6 and TRBJ2-1, with D maybe TRBD1 (6 bases). Trimming cost V 3 bases and J 5 bases, with 14 bases left between them. Germline V gives CDR1 SGHVS, CDR2 FNYEAQ. The CDR3 totals 15 residues. Here the CDR3 reads CASSFLGTKNNEQFF. In DNA, the CDR3 is TGTGCCAGCAGCTTCCTCGGGACAAAGAACAATGAGCAGTTCTTC.

This chain connects TRBV18 to TRBJ1-4, with 12 bases that match TRBD1. CDR1 is KGHSH, CDR2 LQKENI, per germline. Trimming removed 5 bases from V and 4 bases from J; junction bases left unmatched: 8. The CDR3 length is 17 residues. CDR3 DNA: TGTGCCAGCTCATCTTCGGGACAGGGGGCGAGTAATGAAAAACTGTTTTTT. This sequence encodes CASSSSGQGASNEKLFF.

The gene calls are TRBV7-9 and TRBJ2-3, with 8 bases identical to TRBD1. Germline trimming cut 5 bases from V and 2 bases from J; bases unmatched to any gene: 9. The CDR3 runs to 16 residues. In germline, CDR1 is SEHNR, CDR2 FQNEAQ (reference sequence). CDR3: CASSERTGRTTDTQYF. Here the CDR3 DNA reads TGTGCCAGCAGCGAACGGACAGGGAGGACCACAGATACGCAGTATTTT. The complete variable domain, with remaining parts taken from reference TRBV7-9 and TRBJ2-3, reads DTGVSQNPRHKITKRGQNVTFRCDPISEHNRLYWYRQTLGQGPEFLTYFQNEAQLEKSRLLSDRFSAERPKGSFSTLEIQRTEQGDSAMYLCASSERTGRTTDTQYFGPGTRLTVL.

The rearrangement uses TRBV11-2 and TRBJ2-1; 8 positions agree with TRBD2. Germline trimming cut 5 bases from V and 3 bases from J; bases unmatched to any gene: 6. Per the germline V gene, CDR1 is SGHAT and CDR2 is FQNNGV. The CDR3 is 15 amino acids. The DNA of the CDR3 is TGTGCCAGCAGCCCCAGCGGGGGAATCTACAATGAGCAGTTCTTC. Amino acid sequence: CASSPSGGIYNEQFF.

The chain employs TRBV4-1 and TRBJ1-6; D is ambiguous. The CDR3 spans 16 residues. Per germline, CDR1 MGHRA and CDR2 YSYEKL. Trimming took 3 bases from V and 2 from J, leaving 11 bases between them. The CDR3 here is CASSQILATYNSPLHF. CDR3 nucleotides: TGCGCCAGCAGCCAGATATTAGCCACCTATAATTCACCCCTCCACTTT.

The rearrangement links TRBV2 to TRBJ1-4; maybe TRBD1 (5 bases). Trimming removed 5 bases from V and 4 bases from J, with 17 bases in between. This CDR3 is 16 amino acids long. Germline CDR1 SNHLY, CDR2 FYNNEI. DNA of the CDR3: TGTGCCAGCAGTAAGAGTGACAGCGTAGGTAATGAAAAACTGTTTTTT. Protein product: CASSKSDSVGNEKLFF.

V and J are TRBV6-4 and TRBJ2-1; 8 nucleotides agree with TRBD2. Trimming cost V 6 bases and J 6 bases; bases outside gene matches: 13. This CDR3 contains 16 residues. Germline V gene sequence: CDR1 MRHNA, CDR2 SNTAGT. The CDR3 DNA sequence: TGTGCCAGCAGCCCAACCGGGACTAGACCCTCCAATGAGCAGTTCTTC. This translates into CASSPTGTRPSNEQFF.

CDR3 sequence: CASSVGGSGTGELFF. The CDR3 DNA follows: TGTGCCAGCAGCGTAGGCGGTTCCGGCACCGGGGAGCTGTTTTTT. The J gene is TRBJ2-2, the V gene TRBV9; D uncertain. CDR3 length: 15 amino acids. With 0 bases removed from V and 4 bases from J, the gap between germline ends came to 10 bases. Germline CDR1 and CDR2: SGDLS and YYNGEE. Together with reference TRBV9 and TRBJ2-2, the CDR3 gives the full variable domain: DSGVTQTPKHLITATGQRVTLRCSPRSGDLSVYWYQQSLDQGLQFLIQYYNGEERAKGNILERFSAQQFPDLHSELNLSSLELGDSALYFCASSVGGSGTGELFFGEGSRLTVL.